These 25 T cell receptor beta chains share one sample of origin, sequenced in a study of T cell changes during pregnancy in multiple sclerosis. Clones were read by immunoSEQ multiplex PCR, and TCRdb kept only the in-frame ones, dropping some. Found here are about 28,000 clones, more than 85% of them singletons; the top ten hold less than 0.55%. The specimen comprised CD4+ T cells from peripheral blood mononuclear cells, sampled after pregnancy. All receptors derive from a female donor with multiple sclerosis, enrolled in a pregnancy study.

This clone was detected once. This rearrangement joins TRBV18 to TRBJ1-4, with unresolved D. The germline V gene encodes CDR1 KGHSH and CDR2 LQKENI. CDR3 length: 16 amino acids. Trimming cost V 3 bases and J 1 base, with 12 bases left between them. The CDR3 here is CASSPQEGLTNEKLFF. The CDR3 DNA is TGTGCCAGCTCACCTCAGGAGGGTCTAACTAATGAAAAACTGTTTTTT.

The chain joins TRBV27 to TRBJ2-1; D not resolved. The V end was cut by 5 bases, the J end by 0 bases, with 11 bases between. The CDR3 sequence is 15 residues long. CDR1 is MNHEY, CDR2 SMNVEV, per germline (reference sequence). The CDR3 DNA reads TGTGCCAGCAGTCCGAGAGCGAGCTCCTACAATGAGCAGTTCTTC. It translates to CASSPRASSYNEQFF.

The J gene is TRBJ1-6, the V gene TRBV5-6; D is ambiguous. The CDR3 is made up of 17 amino acids. Germline-derived CDR1 and CDR2 are SGHDT and YYEEEE. Trimming removed 0 bases from V and 0 bases from J, with 10 bases in between. CDR3 sequence reads: CASSLEARGSYNSPLHF. In DNA, the CDR3 is TGTGCCAGCAGCTTGGAGGCGCGGGGCTCCTATAATTCACCCCTCCACTTT.

This chain joins TRBV4-3 and TRBJ2-5, with D tentatively TRBD2 (5 bases). The CDR3 totals 14 residues. Trimming took off 0 bases at V and 2 bases at J, with 7 bases between the two ends. CDR1 is LGHNA and CDR2 is YSLEER in the germline V gene. For the CDR3, the DNA is TGCGCCAGCAGCCAAGACTCGGGGCAAGAGACCCAGTACTTC. It is translated as CASSQDSGQETQYF.

This sequence joins TRBV14 and TRBJ1-2; D is unresolved. The germline V gene has CDR1 SGHDN and CDR2 FVKESK. The CDR3 has 14 residues. V gave up 4 bases and J gave up 4 bases, with 13 bases separating them. CDR3 sequence: CASSPGTSFYGYTF. The DNA of the CDR3 is TGTGCCAGCAGCCCAGGTACCAGCTTCTATGGCTACACCTTC.

This chain connects TRBV6-5 to TRBJ2-2; weak D call: TRBD2 (6 bases). In germline, CDR1 is MNHEY, CDR2 SVGAGI. The CDR3 spans 13 residues. V gave up 8 bases and J gave up 1 base, with 8 bases separating them. The CDR3 nucleotides are TGTGCCAGCGAGGAGGGGAACACCGGGGAGCTGTTTTTT. This sequence encodes CASEEGNTGELFF.

This chain connects TRBV7-9 to TRBJ1-5; 10 bases line up with TRBD1. Germline CDR1 reads SEHNR; CDR2 reads FQNEAQ (reference sequence). The CDR3 length is 19 residues. V was pared by 1 base and J by 0 bases, with 9 bases of the junction left unmatched. This chain's CDR3 is CASSLGVGTGAASNQPQHF. The CDR3 DNA sequence: TGTGCCAGCAGCTTAGGAGTAGGGACAGGGGCGGCTAGCAATCAGCCCCAGCATTTT.

The V call is TRBV7-2, the J call TRBJ1-4; D remains ambiguous. CDR1 and CDR2 from the germline V gene are SGHTA and FQGNSA. The CDR3 covers 15 residues. V was trimmed by 4 bases and J by 5 bases, leaving 14 bases between them. The CDR3 nucleotides are TGTGCCAGCAGCTCAAACCCGGGAGAAAATGAAAAACTGTTTTTT. It yields the protein CASSSNPGENEKLFF.

V is TRBV30 and J is TRBJ1-2; D perhaps matches TRBD1 (5 bases). The V end lost 3 bases, the J end lost 0 bases, and 17 bases lay between the germline ends. CDR1 GTSNPN and CDR2 SVGIG come from the germline V gene (reference sequence). The CDR3 contains 16 residues. The DNA of the CDR3 is TGTGCCTGGAGAAGTAAAGGGGTAGGGGCTAACTATGGCTACACCTTC. Amino acid sequence: CAWRSKGVGANYGYTF. The variable domain in full, completed from reference TRBV30 and TRBJ1-2, reads SQTIHQWPATLVQPVGSPLSLECTVEGTSNPNLYWYRQAAGRGLQLLFYSVGIGQISSEVPQNLSASRPQDRQFILSSKKLLLSDSGFYLCAWRSKGVGANYGYTFGSGTRLTVV.

The CDR3 DNA is TGCGCCAGCAGCGGGACAGGGTACGCGAACACTGAAGCTTTCTTT. Protein: CASSGTGYANTEAFF. The gene calls are TRBV4-3 and TRBJ1-1, with 9 bases that match TRBD1. Germline values: CDR1 LGHNA, CDR2 YSLEER. CDR3 length equals 15 residues. The J segment lost 1 base and the V segment lost 5 bases, leaving 5 bases of the junction unmatched.

This clone was recorded once. This chain connects TRBV2 to TRBJ2-7; no clear D gene. Germline loops: CDR1 SNHLY, CDR2 FYNNEI. V gave up 5 bases and J gave up 0 bases, with 17 bases separating them. This CDR3 region has 16 residues. The CDR3 sequence is CASSTARVTSSYEQYF. CDR3 DNA sequence: TGTGCCAGCAGTACCGCTCGGGTGACCAGCTCCTACGAGCAGTACTTC.

This chain joins TRBV7-9 and TRBJ1-5; D unclear. The V gene lost 0 bases and the J gene lost 3 bases, with 6 bases spanning the gap. CDR1 and CDR2 from the germline V gene are SEHNR and FQNEAQ (reference sequence). The CDR3 sequence is 14 residues long. For the CDR3, the DNA is TGTGCCAGCAGCTTAGCCGGTACCAATCAGCCCCAGCATTTT. It encodes CASSLAGTNQPQHF.

This chain joins TRBV19 and TRBJ1-2; 7 bases line up with TRBD1. With V trimmed by 7 bases and J by 0 bases, 8 bases remained unmatched. The CDR3 is 15 amino acids. Germline V gene lookup returns CDR1 LNHDA and CDR2 SQIVND (reference sequence). The CDR3 nucleotides are TGTGCCAGTACCCCACAGGGGTCCTCTAACTATGGCTACACCTTC. Translating gives CASTPQGSSNYGYTF.

This clone is a singleton in its sample. V gene TRBV2 combines with J gene TRBJ2-5; D gene unclear. This CDR3 is built from 11 residues. Per germline, CDR1 SNHLY and CDR2 FYNNEI. Trimming shortened V by 7 bases and J by 3 bases, and 6 bases separated the two germline ends. This CDR3 reads CASTEEETQYF. The DNA of the CDR3 is TGTGCCAGCACCGAGGAAGAGACCCAGTACTTC.

The rearrangement joins TRBV7-2 to TRBJ2-1; the match to TRBD2 covers 9 bases. This CDR3 is built from 16 residues. Germline V gene sequence: CDR1 SGHTA, CDR2 FQGNSA. With V trimmed by 6 bases and J by 4 bases, 10 bases remained unmatched. The CDR3 sequence is CASSRIAGDSYNEQFF. The CDR3, as DNA: TGTGCCAGCAGTCGAATAGCGGGAGACTCGTACAATGAGCAGTTCTTC.

This chain joins TRBV5-6 and TRBJ2-2; no clear D. The CDR3 sequence is 14 residues long. V shed 4 bases and J shed 4 bases, with 11 bases lying between them. Germline V gene data show CDR1 as SGHDT and CDR2 as YYEEEE. The CDR3 nucleotides read TGTGCCAGCAGCCCAACGGGTTTCACCGGGGAGCTGTTTTTT. Translating gives CASSPTGFTGELFF.

This chain connects TRBV2 to TRBJ1-2; 9 bases agree with TRBD1. This CDR3 is built from 14 residues. CDR1 SNHLY and CDR2 FYNNEI come from the germline V gene. V trimming: 6 bases; J trimming: 7 bases; junction bases outside the gene matches: 9. Here the CDR3 reads CASSFRDRESGYTF. CDR3 DNA: TGTGCCAGCAGCTTCCGGGACAGGGAGAGTGGCTACACCTTC. Full variable domain (outside the CDR3, taken from reference TRBV2 and TRBJ1-2): EPEVTQTPSHQVTQMGQEVILRCVPISNHLYFYWYRQILGQKVEFLVSFYNNEISEKSEIFDDQFSVERPDGSNFTLKIRSTKLEDSAMYFCASSFRDRESGYTFGSGTRLTVV.

DNA for the CDR3: TGCGCCAGCAGCTTGGCTATGAATCAGGACAGGGGGGTTAACTATGGCTACACCTTC. Its protein product is CASSLAMNQDRGVNYGYTF. The V gene is TRBV5-1, the J gene TRBJ1-2, with 10 bases that match TRBD1. Per the germline V gene, CDR1 is SGHRS and CDR2 is YFSETQ. This CDR3 comprises 19 residues. V dropped 0 bases and J dropped 1; count of bases not matched to a gene: 12.

The V call is TRBV5-4, the J call TRBJ2-3; 7 positions agree with TRBD2. V lost 4 bases to trimming and J lost 1 base; unmatched junction nucleotides: 12. Per germline, CDR1 SGHNT and CDR2 YYREEE (reference sequence). The CDR3 contains 17 residues. The CDR3 coding sequence is TGTGCCAGCAGCATCTGGCCCGGGAGGATTGGCACAGATACGCAGTATTTT. It yields the protein CASSIWPGRIGTDTQYF. Drawing the rest from reference TRBV5-4 and TRBJ2-3, the complete variable domain is ETGVTQSPTHLIKTRGQQVTLRCSSQSGHNTVSWYQQALGQGPQFIFQYYREEENGRGNFPPRFSGLQFPNYSSELNVNALELDDSALYLCASSIWPGRIGTDTQYFGPGTRLTVL.

This clone was picked up a small number of times. CDR3 amino acids: CASSPAGSASYNEQFF. CDR3 sequence (DNA): TGTGCCAGCAGTCCAGCAGGTAGCGCTTCCTACAATGAGCAGTTCTTC. This sequence joins TRBV28 and TRBJ2-1, with D tentatively TRBD2 (5 bases). This CDR3 is 16 amino acids long. Germline V CDR1 and CDR2: MDHEN, SYDVKM. V was trimmed by 5 bases and J by 1 base, leaving 15 bases between them.

CDR3 region: CASSVTSGRGDTQYF. The CDR3 region has the DNA TGCGCCAGCAGCGTTACTAGCGGGAGAGGAGATACGCAGTATTTT. The J gene is TRBJ2-3, the V gene TRBV5-1, with 11 positions matching TRBD2. V trimming: 4 bases; J trimming: 5 bases; junction bases outside the gene matches: 6. Looked up from germline, CDR1 is SGHRS and CDR2 is YFSETQ. The CDR3 is made up of 15 amino acids. Together with reference TRBV5-1 and TRBJ2-3, the CDR3 gives the full variable domain: KAGVTQTPRYLIKTRGQQVTLSCSPISGHRSVSWYQQTPGQGLQFLFEYFSETQRNKGNFPGRFSGRQFSNSRSEMNVSTLELGDSALYLCASSVTSGRGDTQYFGPGTRLTVL.

The genes are TRBV12-5 and TRBJ2-5; 14 bases are a match to TRBD2. Germline trimming cut 3 bases from V and 5 bases from J; bases unmatched to any gene: 8. Germline CDR1 is LGHNT and CDR2 is FRNRAP. The CDR3 is 17 residues long. For the CDR3, the DNA is TGTGCTAGTGGTTTTGCCGGGACTAGCGGGGGTGGGGAGACCCAGTACTTC. Its protein product is CASGFAGTSGGGETQYF.

CDR3 loop: CASSARGIANTGELFF. CDR3 nucleotides: TGTGCCAGCAGTGCAAGGGGGATTGCGAACACCGGGGAGCTGTTTTTT. The chain recombines TRBV6-1 with TRBJ2-2; tentative D call: TRBD1 (6 bases). With 4 bases removed from V and 0 bases from J, the gap between germline ends came to 12 bases. Germline CDR1 and CDR2: MNHNS and SASEGT. This CDR3 region has 16 residues.

The CDR3 DNA follows: TGTGCCAGCTCACCACCCCTGGGGGCAGCCAAAAACATTCAGTACTTC. It codes for CASSPPLGAAKNIQYF. The chain joins TRBV18 to TRBJ2-4, with D possibly being TRBD1 (6 bases). Germline V lookup: CDR1 KGHSH, CDR2 LQKENI. This CDR3 is built from 16 residues. V was pared by 0 bases and J by 0 bases, with 9 bases between.

CDR3 amino acids: CASSFPTSSNEQFF. Here the CDR3 DNA reads TGTGCCAGCAGCTTCCCGACTAGTTCTAATGAGCAGTTCTTC. The rearrangement joins TRBV7-2 to TRBJ2-1, with D possibly being TRBD2 (6 bases). This CDR3 region has 14 residues. V was cut by 3 bases and J by 7 bases, with 13 bases left in between. From germline, CDR1 is SGHTA and CDR2 FQGNSA.